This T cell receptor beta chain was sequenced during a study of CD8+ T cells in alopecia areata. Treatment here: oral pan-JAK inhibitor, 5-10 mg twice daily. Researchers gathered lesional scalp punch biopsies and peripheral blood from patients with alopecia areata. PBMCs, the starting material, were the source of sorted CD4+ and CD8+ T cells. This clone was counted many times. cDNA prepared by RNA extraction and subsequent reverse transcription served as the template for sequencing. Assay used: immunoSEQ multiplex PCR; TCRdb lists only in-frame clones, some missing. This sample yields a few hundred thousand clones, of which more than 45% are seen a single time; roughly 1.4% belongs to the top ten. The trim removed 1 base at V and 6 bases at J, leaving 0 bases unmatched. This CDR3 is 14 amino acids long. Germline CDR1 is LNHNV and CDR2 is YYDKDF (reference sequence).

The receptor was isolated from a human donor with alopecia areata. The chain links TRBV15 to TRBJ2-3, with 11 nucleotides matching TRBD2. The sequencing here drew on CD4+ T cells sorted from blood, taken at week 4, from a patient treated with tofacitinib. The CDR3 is CATSRASGGDTQYF. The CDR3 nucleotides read TGTGCCACCAGCAGAGCTAGCGGGGGGGATACGCAGTATTTT.